Listed here are 20 T cell receptor beta chains from one sample, sequenced in a study of blood T cell repertoires in COVID-19. Repertoires were generated with immunoSEQ multiplex PCR, while TCRdb's copy carries only in-frame clones and drops some. The table includes roughly 170,000 clones, around 72% detected once. The sample taken for sequencing was peripheral blood. All receptors come from a woman at least 80 years old with acute or convalescent COVID-19.

The chain employs TRBV9 and TRBJ2-3; D is undetermined. CDR1 and CDR2 from the germline V gene are SGDLS and YYNGEE. Deletions cut 0 bases from V and 14 bases from J, with 13 bases between. This CDR3 has 12 amino acids. CDR3 sequence (DNA): TGTGCCAGCAGCGTAGAAGGAGCGCCCAGGTATTTT. It codes for CASSVEGAPRYF.

V is TRBV5-4 and J is TRBJ2-3, with TRBD2 matching 10 bases. Germline CDR1 SGHNT, CDR2 YYREEE (reference sequence). This CDR3 contains 15 residues. V gave up 5 bases and J gave up 6 bases; unmatched junction bases: 9. In DNA, the CDR3 is TGTGCCAGCAGTCTAGCGGGAGCCCTGGGGGATACGCAGTATTTT. Translating it yields CASSLAGALGDTQYF.

This chain joins TRBV28 and TRBJ1-6; TRBD1 agrees at 8 bases. This CDR3 contains 15 residues. Losses at the gene ends were 4 bases for V and 10 bases for J; bases not matched to a gene: 9. CDR1 and CDR2 (germline): MDHEN, SYDVKM. CDR3 in amino acids: CASSSLDRGESPLHF. The CDR3 DNA reads TGTGCCAGCAGTTCCCTCGACAGGGGCGAGTCACCCCTCCACTTT.

This clone turned up a few times. The chain employs TRBV25-1 and TRBJ2-3, with TRBD1 identical over 7 bases. This CDR3 is built from 16 residues. CDR1 is MGHDK, CDR2 SYGVNS, per germline. The V segment lost 4 bases and the J segment 3 bases; nucleotides outside the gene matches: 10. CDR3 sequence: CASSGGTELGTDTQYF. Here the CDR3 DNA reads TGTGCCAGCAGTGGGGGGACAGAACTGGGGACAGATACGCAGTATTTT. The full variable domain, in which reference TRBV25-1 and TRBJ2-3 provide the parts outside the CDR3, is EADIYQTPRYLVIGTGKKITLECSQTMGHDKMYWYQQDPGMELHLIHYSYGVNSTEKGDLSSESTVSRIRTEHFPLTLESARPSHTSQYLCASSGGTELGTDTQYFGPGTRLTVL.

This rearrangement joins TRBV24-1 to TRBJ1-2; tentative D call: TRBD1 (5 bases). The CDR3 consists of 14 residues. Germline CDR1 is KGHDR and CDR2 is SFDVKD. The V gene lost 2 bases and the J gene lost 5 bases, with 11 bases spanning the gap. CDR3 coding DNA: TGTGCCACCAGTGATTCTTCAGGGTTGTATGGCTACACCTTC. The encoded protein is CATSDSSGLYGYTF.

Note on this clone: The CDR3 carries no conserved terminal phenylalanine or tryptophan, so it likely arises from a read error. The DNA is omitted, as the CDR3 cannot be located on it reliably, and the CDR3 follows TCRdb's listing. This rearrangement joins TRBV6-1 to TRBJ2-7; the table's TRBD2 call for D was not verified on the DNA. Germline V gene lookup returns CDR1 MNHNS and CDR2 SASEGT. The CDR3 spans 14 amino acids, including both terminal residues. The CDR3 sequence is CASSEPGVFITYVP.

This sequence joins TRBV6-5 and TRBJ2-2; D uncertain. The V and J ends lost 5 bases and 4 bases respectively, with 11 bases between them. CDR1 and CDR2 (germline): MNHEY, SVGAGI. The CDR3 length is 14 residues. The CDR3, as DNA: TGTGCCAGCAGTCCTATGACGGGCACCGGGGAGCTGTTTTTT. Translating it yields CASSPMTGTGELFF.

The CDR3 is CASTSGAPPQETQYF. CDR3 nucleotide sequence: TGTGCCAGCACCAGCGGGGCCCCCCCCCAAGAGACCCAGTACTTC. This chain joins TRBV5-4 and TRBJ2-5; 7 bases map to TRBD2. With 6 bases clipped from V and 1 base from J, the junction kept 9 bases outside the gene matches. Germline V gives CDR1 SGHNT, CDR2 YYREEE (reference sequence). The CDR3 length is 15 residues.

The chain employs TRBV28 and TRBJ1-1, with 9 bases that match TRBD1. Germline lookup yields CDR1 MDHEN and CDR2 SYDVKM. The CDR3 runs to 17 residues. J was trimmed by 1 base and V by 4 bases; bases with no gene match: 10. The CDR3 spells CASSSQTRDRENTEAFF. DNA of the CDR3: TGTGCCAGCAGTTCGCAAACCCGGGACAGGGAGAACACTGAAGCTTTCTTT.

The chain has TRBV11-2 and TRBJ2-7, with D tentatively TRBD2 (6 bases). This CDR3 has 15 residues. Germline V gives CDR1 SGHAT, CDR2 FQNNGV. Between the trimmed V and J ends, which lost 5 bases and 3 bases, there was a span of 17 bases. CDR3 nucleotide sequence: TGTGCCAGCAGCAGGTCTAGCGACCCCTACTACGAGCAGTACTTC. This encodes CASSRSSDPYYEQYF.

The chain employs TRBV6-2 or TRBV6-3 and TRBJ2-5; D remains unclear. This CDR3 is 16 amino acids long. The germline CDR1 and CDR2 sequences are MNHEY and SVGEGT. With 0 bases removed from V and 5 bases from J, the gap between germline ends came to 16 bases. CDR3 DNA sequence: TGTGCCAGCAGTTACTCGAACGTACTCCCCGGGGAGACCCAGTACTTC. Residues: CASSYSNVLPGETQYF.

The V gene is TRBV10-3, the J gene TRBJ2-7, with TRBD2 matching 11 bases. With V trimmed by 11 bases and J by 3 bases, 6 bases remained unmatched. Germline V gene sequence: CDR1 ENHRY, CDR2 SYGVKD. The CDR3 is 13 amino acids. The CDR3: CAAPGLADYEQYF. The CDR3 nucleotides are TGTGCCGCTCCGGGACTAGCGGACTACGAGCAGTACTTC.

V usage is TRBV7-9 and J usage is TRBJ1-4; 8 bases agree with TRBD1. After removal of 5 bases from V and 6 bases from J, the junction contained 8 bases not matched to a gene. The CDR3 is 15 amino acids. Germline CDR1 SEHNR, CDR2 FQNEAQ (reference sequence). The CDR3 region has the DNA TGTGCCAGCAGCCGGGTTTTGGACAGGGATGAAAAACTGTTTTTT. It translates to CASSRVLDRDEKLFF.

CDR3: CARATGENGYEQYF. CDR3 sequence (DNA): TGTGCCAGGGCGACAGGGGAGAATGGCTACGAGCAGTACTTC. J is TRBJ2-7 and V is TRBV7-9, with TRBD1 matching 8 bases. Looked up from germline, CDR1 is SEHNR and CDR2 is FQNEAQ (reference sequence). There are 14 residues in the CDR3. Losses at the gene ends were 9 bases for V and 3 bases for J; bases not matched to a gene: 10.

The CDR3 region is CASSSGRETGELFF. The DNA for the CDR3 is TGTGCCAGCAGCTCGGGTCGAGAAACCGGGGAGCTGTTTTTT. V usage is TRBV7-9 and J usage is TRBJ2-2; no clear D. The V end was cut by 4 bases, the J end by 5 bases, with 11 bases between. Germline V gives CDR1 SEHNR, CDR2 FQNEAQ (reference sequence). The CDR3 consists of 14 residues.

The gene calls are TRBV19 and TRBJ2-5; 8 bases match TRBD2. The CDR3 is made up of 18 amino acids. V trimming: 0 bases; J trimming: 2 bases; junction bases outside the gene matches: 11. Per the germline V gene, CDR1 is LNHDA and CDR2 is SQIVND (reference sequence). CDR3 nucleotides: TGTGCCAGTAGTATAGATCCTCCATCGGCGGGAGGACAAGAGACCCAGTACTTC. As protein: CASSIDPPSAGGQETQYF.

V usage is TRBV7-8 and J usage is TRBJ1-2; 11 nucleotides agree with TRBD1. V gave up 5 bases and J gave up 4 bases; unmatched junction bases: 3. The germline CDR1 and CDR2 sequences are SGHVS and FQNEAQ. CDR3 size: 14 residues. The CDR3, as DNA: TGTGCCAGCAGCGGGACAGGGGGAATCTATGGCTACACCTTC. Its protein product is CASSGTGGIYGYTF.

The chain links TRBV28 to TRBJ1-1, with a possible D match to TRBD1 (6 bases). This CDR3 is 17 amino acids long. Per the germline V gene, CDR1 is MDHEN and CDR2 is SYDVKM. Trimming pared 7 bases from V and 0 bases from J, leaving 21 bases between. The CDR3, as DNA: TGTGCCAGCAAACCCCCTCGAGGACAGTTCATGAACACTGAAGCTTTCTTT. This codes for CASKPPRGQFMNTEAFF.

The CDR3 sequence is CASSTSQGRSGEQFF. CDR3 nucleotides: TGTGCCAGCAGTACTTCACAGGGGAGGTCGGGTGAGCAGTTCTTC. The rearrangement links TRBV25-1 to TRBJ2-1, with a tentative D call TRBD1 (7 bases). Germline assignment: CDR1 MGHDK and CDR2 SYGVNS. Trimming left V 5 bases short and J 9 bases short, with 20 bases between. CDR3 length: 15 amino acids.

In this sample, this clone turned up a few times. This chain joins TRBV6-5 and TRBJ2-2, with D possibly matching TRBD2 (7 bases). V lost 7 bases, J lost 3 bases, and 15 bases lay in between. The CDR3 runs to 15 residues. Germline values: CDR1 MNHEY, CDR2 SVGAGI. The CDR3 is CASTGGGADTGELFF. The DNA of the CDR3 is TGTGCCAGCACGGGTGGGGGGGCCGACACCGGGGAGCTGTTTTTT.